This TCR beta chain derives from a study of T cells in Graves' hyperthyroidism and ophthalmopathy. Whole-study results and caveats: Stable hyperthyroidism was separated from ophthalmopathy by a model based on 13 V-J features.

Researchers took RNA transcripts and amplified the TCR beta CDR3 regions from them. The HTBI set primed first-round TCR CDR3 RT-PCR. In TCRdb, the multiplex PCR reads were re-called with MiXCR into one record per CDR3 protein. The sample yields 300,000 to 450,000 distinct CDR3 sequences, roughly a sixth seen once. The CDR3 runs 15 residues. Germline assignment: CDR1 SEHNR and CDR2 FQNEAQ (reference sequence). Trimming cost V 7 bases and J 2 bases; bases outside gene matches: 8. This clonotype was counted at least ten times. No antigen is known for it. These patients, aged 18 to 65, had recently diagnosed hyperthyroidism lasting under 2 months. The blood was taken when hyperthyroidism was first diagnosed, before any ophthalmopathy symptoms showed up.

This clonotype was obtained from a woman aged 25 to 39 with Graves' hyperthyroidism that later progressed to Graves' ophthalmopathy. The chain couples TRBV7-9 to TRBJ2-1; 7 bases are shared with TRBD1. Sequenced: blood. CDR3 residues: CASTQTGQTYNEQFF. The CDR3, as DNA: TGTGCCAGCACCCAGACGGGACAGACCTACAATGAGCAGTTCTTC.